A selection of T cell receptor beta chains follows, all from one sample in a study of shared clonotypes between healthy human individuals. Profiled with immunoSEQ multiplex PCR; TCRdb holds only in-frame clones, not every one. The sample lists about 380,000 clones, around 96% occurring once. The specimen was memory CD8+ T cells sorted from blood. These receptors were taken from a man aged 25-40 years in good health. The conserved cysteine and the conserved F or W are not part of the CDR3 here.

v_gene	j_gene	CDR3aa
TRBV7-2	TRBJ2-4	ASSLDAGALAKNIQY
TRBV5-6	TRBJ1-3	ASSLGLRFSGNTIY
TRBV18	TRBJ1-3	ASSPTEGTVGNTIY
TRBV7-2	TRBJ2-1	ASRPLAGGGDEQF
TRBV28	TRBJ2-7	ASSLQDYEQY
TRBV2	TRBJ1-2	ALRAGYGYT
TRBV10-3	TRBJ2-3	AASGTSGSTDTQY
TRBV5-6	TRBJ2-7	ASSFRGFEQY
TRBV6-5	TRBJ1-4	ASSRRGGTNEKLF
TRBV9	TRBJ2-1	ASSVDHNEQF
TRBV7-9	TRBJ1-5	ASSLEGGFQPQH
TRBV18	TRBJ1-5	ASSLGDRGSNQPQH
TRBV10-1	TRBJ1-2	ASSGAPWNGYT
TRBV5-6	TRBJ2-2	ASSFAARGTGELF
TRBV6-5	TRBJ1-1	AAKQGEEAF
TRBV2	TRBJ2-7	ASLPGGSSYEQY
TRBV18	TRBJ2-1	ASSPRHSGSYNEQF
TRBV19	TRBJ1-5	ASTGVRRGKNQPQH
TRBV10-3	TRBJ2-7	AISNGGSYEQY
TRBV7-8	TRBJ2-1	ASSFLLLAENEQF
TRBV30	TRBJ2-1	AWSRFGGPYNEQF
TRBV9	TRBJ2-3	ASSPVISTDTQY
TRBV7-9	TRBJ1-1	ASSPRQGLRTEAF
TRBV5-1	TRBJ1-2	ASSLDRADYGYT
TRBV19	TRBJ1-5	ASSIAGLTNQPQH
TRBV30	TRBJ2-7	AWSSYYEQY
TRBV28	TRBJ1-5	ASMGQGWQPQH